This T cell receptor (beta chain) was captured by sequencing in a study of T cell responses to AZD1222 COVID-19 vaccine. Findings and limits, study-wide: An increase in Spike-specific TCR breadth and depth was observed after two AZD1222 doses. Females outnumbered males among donors, who were mostly white British; clonal diversity was possibly underestimated.

Trimming stripped 4 bases from V and 1 base from J, with 11 bases between. This CDR3 has 14 residues. Germline assignment: CDR1 SGHRS and CDR2 YFSETQ. Measured with immunoSEQ multiplex PCR; TCRdb has only the in-frame clones, and not every one. The sample yields roughly 260,000 clones, over 85% seen once. In the case of this clone: What it binds is unknown.

This clonotype was sampled from an adult in good health. V usage is TRBV5-1 and J usage is TRBJ2-5; D tentatively reads TRBD1 or TRBD2 (5 bases each). Sequenced material: peripheral blood, taken on day 0 of AZD1222 vaccination. DNA of the CDR3: TGCGCCAGCAGCCCAGGGAGTAGCCAAGAGACCCAGTACTTC. Protein sequence: CASSPGSSQETQYF.